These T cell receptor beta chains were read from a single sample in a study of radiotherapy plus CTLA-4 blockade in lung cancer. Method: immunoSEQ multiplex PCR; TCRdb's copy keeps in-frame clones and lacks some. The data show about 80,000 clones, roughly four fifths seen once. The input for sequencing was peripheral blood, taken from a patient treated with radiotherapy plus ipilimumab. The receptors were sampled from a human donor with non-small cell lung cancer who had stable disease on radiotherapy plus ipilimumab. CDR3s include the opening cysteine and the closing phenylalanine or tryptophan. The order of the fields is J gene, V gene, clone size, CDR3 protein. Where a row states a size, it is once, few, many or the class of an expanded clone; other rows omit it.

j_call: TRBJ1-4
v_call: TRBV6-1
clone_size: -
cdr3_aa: CASSSRGEENEKLFF

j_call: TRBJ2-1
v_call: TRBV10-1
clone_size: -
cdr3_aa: CASSESRGPYNEQFF

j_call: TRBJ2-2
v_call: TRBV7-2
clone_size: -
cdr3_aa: CASSPSTSGGGTGELFF

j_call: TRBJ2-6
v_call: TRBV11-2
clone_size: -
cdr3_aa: CASSLRGQGLAGANVLTF

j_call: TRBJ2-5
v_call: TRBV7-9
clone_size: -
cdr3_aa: CASSLTQETQYF

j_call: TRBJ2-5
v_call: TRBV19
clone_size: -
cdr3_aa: CASSRGEVNSETQYF

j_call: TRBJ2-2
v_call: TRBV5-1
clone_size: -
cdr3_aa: CASSLDPNTGELFF

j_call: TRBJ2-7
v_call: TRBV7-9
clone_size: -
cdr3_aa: CASRQASYEQYF

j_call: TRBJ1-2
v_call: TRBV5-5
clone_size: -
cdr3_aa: CASKEGPGFNYGYTF

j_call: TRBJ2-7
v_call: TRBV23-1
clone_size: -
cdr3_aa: CASSQSPRRTSGYEQYF

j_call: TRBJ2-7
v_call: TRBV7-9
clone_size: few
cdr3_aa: CASSLNSATYEQYF

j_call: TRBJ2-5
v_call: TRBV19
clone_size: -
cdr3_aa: CASSWGRGETQYF

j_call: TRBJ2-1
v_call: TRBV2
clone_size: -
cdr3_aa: CASSETPTGGFNEQFF

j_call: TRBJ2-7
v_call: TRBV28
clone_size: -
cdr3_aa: CASSRLSSYEQYF

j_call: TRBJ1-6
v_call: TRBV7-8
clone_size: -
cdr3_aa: CASRVQGGHYNSPLHF

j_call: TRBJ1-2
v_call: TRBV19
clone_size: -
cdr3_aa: CASSIGNNYGYTF

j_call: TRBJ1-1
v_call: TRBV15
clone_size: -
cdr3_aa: CATSSSFLGTEAFF

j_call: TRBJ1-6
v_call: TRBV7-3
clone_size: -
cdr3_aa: CASSLEGGVGISPLHF

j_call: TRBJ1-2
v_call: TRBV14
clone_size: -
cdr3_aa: CASSQGVSPGGYTF

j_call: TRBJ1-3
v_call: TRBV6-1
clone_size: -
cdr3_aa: CASSEVTGPRNTIYF

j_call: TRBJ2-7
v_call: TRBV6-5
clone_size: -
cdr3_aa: CASSPRPAGAPQYF

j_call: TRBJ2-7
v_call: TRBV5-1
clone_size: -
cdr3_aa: CASSRDGISYEQYF

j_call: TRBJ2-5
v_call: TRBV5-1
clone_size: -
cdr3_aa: CAFSGEGETQYF

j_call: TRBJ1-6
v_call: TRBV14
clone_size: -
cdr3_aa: CASSQLRGVPNLTLHF

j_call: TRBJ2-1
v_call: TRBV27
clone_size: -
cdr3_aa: CASSFYWDPQYNEQFF

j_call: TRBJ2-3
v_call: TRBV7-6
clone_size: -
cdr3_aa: CASSPRLVDTQYF

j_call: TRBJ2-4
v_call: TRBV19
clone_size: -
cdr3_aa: CASSQGTARAKNIQYF